The sequence of this TCR beta chain was determined in a study of blood T cell repertoires in COVID-19 (TCRdb year 2020). Looking at the study overall: Collaborator samples came from the United States, Italy and Spain and covered acute and convalescent phases of COVID-19. The samples were drawn from two sources: the first 160 participants of the ongoing ImmuneRACE study, and about 1,300 subjects contributed by 6 global collaborators. Sample metadata almost always included a de-identified subject ID, COVID-19 status, age in years and sex. Where HLA class I and class II types were available, the types were taken from metadata supplied by the sample provider, not from assay-based typing. The repertoires were released in a freely available public database meant as a resource for research on the immune response to SARS-CoV-2. Deeply sampled blood TCRbeta repertoires from subjects exposed to, actively infected with, or recovered from COVID-19 were included in the dataset. The material from the prospective study consisted of cDNA or gDNA derived from T cells, B-cell-depleted T cells, or PBMCs. General conclusions and limits of the study: Clinical and demographic metadata were provided uncurated, with the amount varying by source and participant.

TCRbeta CDR3 regions were amplified from genomic DNA using the immunoSEQ Assay, a bias-controlled multiplex PCR. Regarding the original processing steps: Nucleated cell counts per sample were estimated from amplification of reference gene primers within the assay. Sequence reads were collapsed and filtered to measure the absolute abundance of every unique TCRbeta CDR3 rearrangement. For each sample, productive Simpson clonality was calculated by taking the square root of Simpson's diversity index across productive rearrangements. What TCRdb holds here is the immuneACCESS table cut down to in-frame rearrangements. Part of the clones is not present; checked against another copy, under half of the missing clones reflect an unresolved V gene, and the others are unexplained. That table furnishes V, J and clone size, whereas the DNA furnished D and trimming. For this sample there are some 130,000 clones; about nine tenths appear just once. The ten largest clonotypes hold 4.6% of the sample.

Note on this clone: Its antigen remains undetermined. There are no base qualities to consult, and no much larger clone falls within one base.

The CDR3 holds 12 amino acids from the cysteine to the phenylalanine. Only the CDR3 part of the read is kept: 36 bases, read in frame from the first base. The germline V gene gives CDR1 as MNHEY and CDR2 as SVGEGT. For this chain, trimming is 6 bases at the V end and 5 bases at the J end, and the number of junction bases without a gene match is 3. At one collaborating source in Seattle, patients were enrolled during active infection and were followed longitudinally through the course of disease. Each collaborating institution followed its own protocols to collect whole blood in K2EDTA tubes. For TCRbeta analysis, collaborators shipped samples in one of three forms: frozen whole blood, isolated PBMCs, or DNA extracted from either of those sample types.

The chain is made from TRBV6-2 or TRBV6-3 and TRBJ1-1; TRBD1 fits 7 bases in the junction. The TCR originated in a man in his sixties with COVID-19, enrolled during active disease. The sample was peripheral blood. CDR3 protein: CASSTGDTEAFF. In nucleotide form, the sequence is TGTGCCAGCAGCACAGGGGATACTGAAGCTTTCTTT.